These 30 T cell receptor beta chains came from one sample sequenced in a study of T cells after yellow fever vaccination. TCRdb processed the 5' RACE reads anew with MiXCR; each CDR3 protein has one entry. This repertoire shows about 240,000 distinct CDR3 sequences, roughly 7.2% found once; its top ten account for approximately 0.84%. The sample in question was CD4+ T cells sorted from PBMCs, obtained 15 days after the yellow fever booster vaccination. Receptor source: a man aged 30-40 years who received the YFV17D yellow fever vaccine.

The chain couples TRBV14 to TRBJ2-7; D remains ambiguous. This CDR3 has 11 amino acids. The germline V gene has CDR1 SGHDN and CDR2 FVKESK. V was trimmed by 2 bases and J by 5 bases, leaving 4 bases between them. The DNA for the CDR3 is TGTGCCAGCAGCCAACTGCACGAGCAGTACTTC. This codes for CASSQLHEQYF.

The chain has TRBV5-1 and TRBJ2-3; 9 bases align to TRBD1. The germline CDR1 and CDR2 sequences are SGHRS and YFSETQ. V lost 1 base and J lost 4; bases outside the gene matches: 7. The CDR3 length is 16 residues. CDR3 residues: CASSLTRDRVADTQYF. The CDR3 DNA follows: TGCGCCAGCAGCTTGACCCGGGACAGGGTGGCAGATACGCAGTATTTT.

V usage is TRBV5-1 and J usage is TRBJ2-3; no reliable D call. The germline CDR1 and CDR2 sequences are SGHRS and YFSETQ. Trimming took off 0 bases at V and 2 bases at J, with 4 bases between the two ends. This CDR3 contains 13 residues. CDR3 DNA sequence: TGCGCCAGCAGCTTGGGCCTCACAGATACGCAGTATTTT. Its translation is CASSLGLTDTQYF.

This clonotype was seen only a few times. The chain employs TRBV5-6 and TRBJ2-5; 8 bases align to TRBD2. V shed 4 bases, J shed 7 bases, and the junction held 3 bases outside the gene matches. This CDR3 has 12 amino acids. The germline CDR1 and CDR2 sequences are SGHDT and YYEEEE. CDR3 nucleotides: TGTGCCAGCAGCACCAGCGGGGGGACCCAGTACTTC. Protein product: CASSTSGGTQYF.

The chain carries TRBV12-3 or TRBV12-4 and TRBJ2-3; TRBD1 aligns across 7 bases. This CDR3 has 15 amino acids. Losses at the gene ends were 6 bases for V and 6 bases for J; bases not matched to a gene: 12. This CDR3 reads CASRVDRVGVDTQYF. The CDR3, as DNA: TGTGCCAGCAGGGTCGACAGGGTTGGGGTGGATACGCAGTATTTT.

In its sample, this clonotype was seen many times. The J gene is TRBJ2-5, the V gene TRBV27; no firm D call. The germline CDR1 and CDR2 sequences are MNHEY and SMNVEV (reference sequence). The CDR3 contains 11 residues. V dropped 5 bases and J dropped 3 bases, with 4 bases sitting between them. Here the CDR3 DNA reads TGTGCCAGCAGTCCGAAAGAGACCCAGTACTTC. Translating gives CASSPKETQYF.

Many counts were recorded for this clonotype. The chain uses TRBV9 and TRBJ2-5; 8 bases agree with TRBD1. J was trimmed by 1 base and V by 3 bases; bases with no gene match: 14. The CDR3 is made up of 18 amino acids. Germline-derived CDR1 and CDR2 are SGDLS and YYNGEE. CDR3: CASSGGAFGTGLQETQYF. Written as DNA, the CDR3 is TGTGCCAGCAGCGGCGGGGCCTTCGGGACAGGACTCCAAGAGACCCAGTACTTC.

This clonotype was detected a few times. The V call is TRBV12-3 or TRBV12-4, the J call TRBJ1-1, with a tentative D call TRBD1 (5 bases). The CDR3 is 14 amino acids. V was cut by 5 bases and J by 5 bases, with 15 bases left in between. The CDR3, as DNA: TGTGCCAGCAGTACCAGAGGGGTTTGGACTGAAGCTTTCTTT. Translated, it gives CASSTRGVWTEAFF.

As concerns this clonotype: This could be a read error, since a much larger clone is one nucleotide away. The chain couples TRBV20-1 to TRBJ2-7, with D possibly being TRBD2 (6 bases). The germline V and J ends were trimmed by 3 bases and 7 bases, with 16 bases remaining between them. CDR3 size: 13 residues. Germline lookup yields CDR1 DFQATT and CDR2 SNEGSKA (reference sequence). CDR3 amino acids: CSASDSGDAEQYF. CDR3 nucleotides: TGCAGTGCTAGTGATAGCGGCGATGCGGAGCAGTACTTC.

This clonotype was seen a handful of times. The rearrangement links TRBV5-1 to TRBJ2-2; no reliable D call. The germline CDR1 and CDR2 sequences are SGHRS and YFSETQ. This CDR3 has 13 residues. Trimming left V 0 bases short and J 7 bases short, with 7 bases between. CDR3: CASSLGVLGELFF. The CDR3 coding sequence is TGCGCCAGCAGCTTGGGGGTTCTCGGGGAGCTGTTTTTT.

The chain carries TRBV20-1 and TRBJ2-1; D uncertain. This CDR3 comprises 15 residues. The germline gives CDR1 DFQATT, CDR2 SNEGSKA (reference sequence). Trimming left V 5 bases short and J 0 bases short, with 14 bases between. The CDR3 region is CSAFRDGSSYNEQFF. In DNA form, the CDR3 reads TGCAGTGCTTTCCGCGACGGCAGCTCCTACAATGAGCAGTTCTTC.

The chain uses TRBV5-4 and TRBJ2-5; 9 bases line up with TRBD1. The trim removed 4 bases at V and 5 bases at J, leaving 6 bases unmatched. The germline gives CDR1 SGHNT, CDR2 YYREEE (reference sequence). The CDR3 is 14 residues long. In DNA, the CDR3 is TGTGCCAGCAGCCAGGACAGGGGTGGTGAGACCCAGTACTTC. Its protein product is CASSQDRGGETQYF.

The chain combines TRBV5-4 with TRBJ2-1; 7 positions agree with TRBD2. The germline CDR1 and CDR2 sequences are SGHNT and YYREEE (reference sequence). Trimming cost V 4 bases and J 9 bases; bases outside gene matches: 10. This CDR3 is 14 amino acids long. The CDR3 reads CASSKPESGTEQFF. CDR3 bases: TGTGCCAGCAGCAAGCCCGAAAGCGGGACTGAGCAGTTCTTC. The complete variable domain, with remaining parts taken from reference TRBV5-4 and TRBJ2-1, reads ETGVTQSPTHLIKTRGQQVTLRCSSQSGHNTVSWYQQALGQGPQFIFQYYREEENGRGNFPPRFSGLQFPNYSSELNVNALELDDSALYLCASSKPESGTEQFFGPGTRLTVL.

This clonotype occurred a few times. The V and J genes are TRBV27 and TRBJ2-1; 8 bases are shared with TRBD2. V lost 4 bases and J lost 9; bases outside the gene matches: 14. This CDR3 comprises 16 residues. Germline CDR1 is MNHEY and CDR2 is SMNVEV (reference sequence). The CDR3 reads CASSSPTGTRLSEQFF. The CDR3 DNA is TGTGCCAGCAGTTCGCCTACCGGGACTAGGCTGAGTGAGCAGTTCTTC.

Ten or more counts support this clonotype. The rearrangement uses TRBV28 and TRBJ2-2; D ambiguous. Germline CDR1 MDHEN, CDR2 SYDVKM. V lost 4 bases to trimming and J lost 4 bases, with 16 bases between them. The CDR3 consists of 16 residues. CDR3 loop: CASSSRTGSATGELFF. The DNA for the CDR3 is TGTGCCAGCAGTTCCCGGACCGGGTCAGCCACCGGGGAGCTGTTTTTT. The full variable domain, its missing parts supplied by reference TRBV28 and TRBJ2-2, is DVKVTQSSRYLVKRTGEKVFLECVQDMDHENMFWYRQDPGLGLRLIYFSYDVKMKEKGDIPEGYSVSREKKERFSLILESASTNQTSMYLCASSSRTGSATGELFFGEGSRLTVL.

Ten or more counts support this clonotype. The chain couples TRBV29-1 to TRBJ2-7; D might be TRBD1 (6 bases). With 5 bases removed from V and 2 bases from J, the gap between germline ends came to 13 bases. CDR1 is SQVTM, CDR2 ANQGSEA, per germline. This CDR3 comprises 13 residues. The CDR3 here is CSVQRDMAYEQYF. In DNA form, the CDR3 reads TGCAGCGTTCAGAGGGACATGGCCTACGAGCAGTACTTC.

The J gene is TRBJ1-1, the V gene TRBV29-1; 10 bases are a match to TRBD1. Trimming cost V 5 bases and J 2 bases; bases outside gene matches: 8. CDR1 and CDR2 from the germline V gene are SQVTM and ANQGSEA. The CDR3 runs to 15 residues. CDR3 in DNA: TGCAGCGTTACGGCGGGACAGGGGACTAACACTGAAGCTTTCTTT. This codes for CSVTAGQGTNTEAFF.

V usage is TRBV7-9 and J usage is TRBJ1-4; D remains ambiguous. V gave up 3 bases and J gave up 6 bases, with 11 bases separating them. The CDR3 contains 14 residues. Germline-derived CDR1 and CDR2 are SEHNR and FQNEAQ (reference sequence). The CDR3 region is CASSFEVGDEKLFF. For the CDR3, the DNA is TGTGCCAGCAGCTTCGAGGTCGGGGATGAAAAACTGTTTTTT.

This clonotype was counted many times. The J gene is TRBJ2-5, the V gene TRBV7-2; 7 nucleotides align to TRBD2. V was pared by 8 bases and J by 4 bases, with 4 bases of the junction left unmatched. The CDR3 spans 12 residues. Germline values: CDR1 SGHTA, CDR2 FQGNSA. Here the CDR3 DNA reads TGTGCCAGCCGGGGGGAGGGAGAGACCCAGTACTTC. Its protein product is CASRGEGETQYF.

This clonotype has more than one count but fewer than ten. The rearrangement joins TRBV6-1 to TRBJ1-2, with no clear D. This CDR3 has 15 amino acids. V was pared by 1 base and J by 2 bases, with 11 bases between. CDR1 and CDR2 from the germline V gene are MNHNS and SASEGT. The chain's CDR3 is CASSEVESANYGYTF. CDR3 bases: TGTGCCAGCAGTGAAGTTGAAAGTGCGAACTATGGCTACACCTTC.

V gene TRBV5-4 combines with J gene TRBJ2-2; D is ambiguous. The V gene lost 0 bases and the J gene lost 8 bases, with 5 bases spanning the gap. The V gene's germline CDR1 is SGHNT and CDR2 YYREEE (reference sequence). The CDR3 consists of 12 residues. The CDR3 DNA follows: TGTGCCAGCAGCTTGGAAGAGGGGGAGCTGTTTTTT. This encodes CASSLEEGELFF.

This clonotype was detected once. The rearrangement links TRBV11-2 to TRBJ2-1; tentative D call: TRBD2 (6 bases). This CDR3 is built from 17 residues. V was pared by 1 base and J by 6 bases, with 19 bases between. Germline CDR1 SGHAT, CDR2 FQNNGV. CDR3 region: CASSLVLAKLGGNEQFF. In DNA, the CDR3 is TGTGCCAGCAGCTTAGTTTTGGCTAAACTCGGGGGCAATGAGCAGTTCTTC.

The table lists this clonotype with many counts. The rearrangement uses TRBV20-1 and TRBJ2-1; D is tentatively TRBD1 or TRBD2 (5 bases each). Deletions cut 6 bases from V and 2 bases from J, with 14 bases between. The CDR3 contains 14 residues. CDR1 and CDR2 (germline): DFQATT, SNEGSKA (reference sequence). DNA for the CDR3: TGCAGTGCGCTTCACCGGGGCACCTACAATGAGCAGTTCTTC. This sequence encodes CSALHRGTYNEQFF.

This clonotype was recorded at least ten times. In DNA, the CDR3 is TGTGCCAGCAGAAGTAGGGGGAACACAGATACGCAGTATTTT. It translates to CASRSRGNTDTQYF. This sequence joins TRBV12-3 or TRBV12-4 and TRBJ2-3, with D tentatively TRBD1 (6 bases). The CDR3 runs 14 residues. V lost 6 bases and J lost 2, with 12 bases in between.

The chain joins TRBV4-3 to TRBJ2-7; the D is unclear. Trimming removed 4 bases from V and 0 bases from J, with 13 bases in between. The CDR3 length is 15 residues. CDR1 LGHNA and CDR2 YSLEER come from the germline V gene. The CDR3 sequence: CASSPETTRSYEQYF. The DNA for the CDR3 is TGCGCCAGCAGCCCGGAAACAACCCGCTCCTACGAGCAGTACTTC.

This clonotype has just a few counts. The chain is built from TRBV7-9 and TRBJ1-1, with D unresolved. The CDR3 covers 12 residues. The germline V and J ends were trimmed by 2 bases and 7 bases, with 8 bases remaining between them. CDR1 and CDR2 (germline): SEHNR, FQNEAQ (reference sequence). The CDR3 loop is CASSLHPLEAFF. The CDR3 DNA sequence: TGTGCCAGCAGCTTACATCCCCTTGAAGCTTTCTTT.

At least ten counts were recorded for this clonotype. V is TRBV2 and J is TRBJ2-1; the match to TRBD2 covers 9 bases. The J segment lost 4 bases and the V segment lost 4 bases, leaving 2 bases of the junction unmatched. The CDR3 has 14 residues. The germline V gene encodes CDR1 SNHLY and CDR2 FYNNEI. Here the CDR3 reads CASSALAGYNEQFF. CDR3 coding DNA: TGTGCCAGCAGTGCGCTAGCGGGGTACAATGAGCAGTTCTTC.

This clonotype was counted many times. This rearrangement joins TRBV19 to TRBJ1-2; 9 bases fit TRBD1. Per the germline V gene, CDR1 is LNHDA and CDR2 is SQIVND (reference sequence). The CDR3 contains 15 residues. The V gene end was trimmed by 6 bases and the J gene end by 4 bases; junction bases not matched to a gene: 9. The CDR3 loop is CASRDRDRVAYGYTF. In DNA form, the CDR3 reads TGTGCCAGTAGAGACCGGGACAGGGTAGCCTATGGCTACACCTTC.

This chain joins TRBV24-1 and TRBJ1-5, with a possible D match to TRBD1 (6 bases). Germline V gene lookup returns CDR1 KGHDR and CDR2 SFDVKD. This CDR3 has 16 residues. Trimming stripped 4 bases from V and 1 base from J, with 13 bases between. In DNA, the CDR3 is TGTGCCACCAGTGACAGCACCAGGGGAAGCAATCAGCCCCAGCATTTT. Translated, it gives CATSDSTRGSNQPQHF.

This clonotype was seen repeatedly, ten times or more. The rearrangement links TRBV5-1 to TRBJ1-2, with D perhaps TRBD1 (5 bases). Between the trimmed V and J ends, which lost 4 bases and 4 bases, there was a span of 14 bases. Germline values: CDR1 SGHRS, CDR2 YFSETQ. The CDR3 length is 14 residues. CDR3 amino acids: CASSPAAGTYGYTF. The CDR3 DNA reads as TGCGCCAGCAGCCCGGCCGCAGGGACCTATGGCTACACCTTC.